This record covers a single T cell receptor (beta chain). Antigen specificity is unknown. With survey level as its setting, the immunoSEQ assay was v3.0. Sequencing had a target that covered 40,000-50,000 T-cell genomes per sample. Here immunoSEQ multiplex PCR was the method, and the copy in TCRdb shows in-frame clones only, minus some. The table lists about 39,000 clones, 85% to 90% of them singletons. Specimens carried about 0.85-11 million cryopreserved PBMC before DNA extraction. The V segment lost 1 base and the J segment 8 bases; nucleotides outside the gene matches: 6. There are 14 residues in the CDR3. Looked up from germline, CDR1 is LGHNT and CDR2 is FRNRAP. The sample originates from a study of long-term antiretroviral therapy in people with HIV. Study observations and caveats: Clones that had undergone expansion before ART dominated the repertoire at all time points.

This chain connects TRBV12-5 to TRBJ1-1, with 8 bases lining up with TRBD1. This receptor was identified in a woman aged 50 to 60 with HIV. Sequenced material: unsorted PBMCs, taken 3.1 years after starting antiretroviral therapy. The CDR3 DNA follows: TGTGCTAGTGGTTTGGGGACAGGGCAAAGGGAAGCTTTCTTT. Protein: CASGLGTGQREAFF.